The 10 T cell receptor beta chains below all came from one sample that was sequenced in a study of blood T cells in healthy people across ages. A second roughly 6 to 11 cycle PCR used barcoded and J-beta primers. In TCRdb, the 5' RACE reads were re-called with MiXCR into one record per CDR3 protein. The sample yields over a million distinct CDR3 sequences, approximately 59% seen once. Material: blood. These receptors originate from a man aged 18 to 29 in good health.

This clonotype was detected a few times. V gene TRBV21-1 combines with J gene TRBJ2-5; the D call of TRBD1 is as the table states it, not checked on the DNA. TRBV21-1 constitutes a pseudogene. This CDR3 spans 17 amino acids. The CDR3 DNA is TGTGCCAGCAGTAAGACCGGGACAGGGGGCCCCCAAGAGACCCAGTACTTC. Protein product: CASSKTGTGGPQETQYF.

The chain couples TRBV7-9 to TRBJ2-4; D remains unclear. Between the trimmed V and J ends, which lost 3 bases and 0 bases, there was a span of 9 bases. CDR1 is SEHNR and CDR2 is FQNEAQ in the germline V gene (reference sequence). The CDR3 length is 15 residues. The CDR3 loop reads CASSLGSLAKNIQYF. In DNA form, the CDR3 reads TGTGCCAGCAGCTTGGGAAGCCTAGCCAAAAACATTCAGTACTTC.

CDR3 sequence: CASSYLGLAGAVGYNEQFF. The DNA for the CDR3 is TGTGCCAGCAGTTATCTCGGACTAGCGGGAGCAGTCGGCTACAATGAGCAGTTCTTC. This chain links TRBV6-2 or TRBV6-3 with TRBJ2-1; 13 nucleotides line up with TRBD2. Per the germline V gene, CDR1 is MNHEY and CDR2 is SVGEGT. The trim removed 3 bases at V and 3 bases at J, leaving 11 bases unmatched. The CDR3 runs 19 residues.

The table lists this clonotype with a few counts. V and J are TRBV20-1 and TRBJ2-7; D call uncertain. CDR3 length: 11 amino acids. The germline gives CDR1 DFQATT, CDR2 SNEGSKA (reference sequence). The V end lost 7 bases, the J end lost 4 bases, and 11 bases lay between the germline ends. This CDR3 reads CSGSRDYEQYF. CDR3 coding DNA: TGCAGTGGCTCCAGAGATTACGAGCAGTACTTC.

The chain is built from TRBV29-1 and TRBJ2-7, with D possibly matching TRBD2 (5 bases). V lost 6 bases and J lost 2, with 11 bases in between. Germline assignment: CDR1 SQVTM and CDR2 ANQGSEA. This CDR3 contains 12 residues. This CDR3 reads CSVGETTYEQYF. The DNA for the CDR3 is TGCAGCGTCGGGGAAACCACCTACGAGCAGTACTTC.

This clonotype was seen a few times. The chain recombines TRBV3-1 with TRBJ2-1; D is perhaps TRBD1 (7 bases). The V gene lost 4 bases and the J gene lost 9 bases, with 16 bases spanning the gap. The CDR3 length is 14 residues. The germline gives CDR1 LGHDT, CDR2 YNNKEL (reference sequence). CDR3 in amino acids: CASSRETGTSEQFF. CDR3 DNA sequence: TGTGCCAGCAGCCGAGAGACAGGGACTTCTGAGCAGTTCTTC.

The genes are TRBV7-6 and TRBJ2-7, with D perhaps given as TRBD1 or TRBD2 (5 bases each). The length of the CDR3 is 16 residues. CDR1 is SGHVS, CDR2 FNYEAQ, per germline. V lost 5 bases and J lost 2, with 19 bases in between. Written as DNA, the CDR3 is TGTGCCAGCAGCCGAGGGGTGTTAGGCGGACCCTACGAGCAGTACTTC. Translated, it gives CASSRGVLGGPYEQYF.

The chain uses TRBV29-1 and TRBJ2-7; D not certain. The CDR3 is made up of 15 amino acids. V was pared by 4 bases and J by 1 base, with 17 bases between. CDR1 and CDR2 (germline): SQVTM, ANQGSEA. The CDR3, as DNA: TGCAGCGTTGTCCTCATGGTGGCCAGTTCCTACGAGCAGTACTTC. Protein: CSVVLMVASSYEQYF.

V and J are TRBV5-1 and TRBJ2-5; 12 nucleotides agree with TRBD2. The CDR3 is 16 residues long. Germline trimming cut 5 bases from V and 0 bases from J; bases unmatched to any gene: 5. The germline V gene has CDR1 SGHRS and CDR2 YFSETQ. The CDR3 spells CASRTGTSGYQETQYF. CDR3 nucleotides: TGCGCCAGCAGAACCGGGACTAGCGGGTACCAAGAGACCCAGTACTTC.

This clonotype was observed a single time. The V gene is TRBV20-1, the J gene TRBJ2-1; TRBD2 agrees at 7 bases. Germline V gene sequence: CDR1 DFQATT, CDR2 SNEGSKA (reference sequence). The ends lost 7 bases at V and 5 bases at J; junction bases unmatched: 8. CDR3 length equals 13 residues. This CDR3 reads CSGQSGGNNEQFF. The CDR3 coding sequence is TGCAGTGGCCAGTCGGGGGGAAACAATGAGCAGTTCTTC.